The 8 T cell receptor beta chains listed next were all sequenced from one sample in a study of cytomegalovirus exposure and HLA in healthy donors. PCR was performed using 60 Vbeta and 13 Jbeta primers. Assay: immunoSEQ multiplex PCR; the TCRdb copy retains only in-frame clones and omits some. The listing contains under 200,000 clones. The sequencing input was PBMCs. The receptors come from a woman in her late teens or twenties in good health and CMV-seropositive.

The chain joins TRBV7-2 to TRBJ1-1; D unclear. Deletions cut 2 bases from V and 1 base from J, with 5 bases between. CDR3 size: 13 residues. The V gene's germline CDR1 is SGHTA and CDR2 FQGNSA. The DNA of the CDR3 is TGTGCCAGCAGCTTACCCGGGAACACTGAAGCTTTCTTT. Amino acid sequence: CASSLPGNTEAFF.

The CDR3 DNA follows: TGTGCCAGCAGTGTGGACAGAATCGGAGGAAACACCATATATTTT. Translation gives CASSVDRIGGNTIYF. The chain is built from TRBV6-1 and TRBJ1-3; D possibly corresponds to TRBD1 (6 bases). Trimming left V 4 bases short and J 4 bases short, with 14 bases between. CDR1 is MNHNS, CDR2 SASEGT, per germline. This CDR3 region has 15 residues.

The CDR3 loop is CASRGAGGPEYEQYF. In DNA, the CDR3 is TGTGCCAGCAGGGGAGCGGGAGGGCCTGAGTACGAGCAGTACTTC. The chain uses TRBV6-5 and TRBJ2-7; 10 bases are a match to TRBD2. Unmatched junction bases numbered 9, after V lost 6 bases and J lost 4 bases. Germline V gene data show CDR1 as MNHEY and CDR2 as SVGAGI. There are 15 residues in the CDR3.

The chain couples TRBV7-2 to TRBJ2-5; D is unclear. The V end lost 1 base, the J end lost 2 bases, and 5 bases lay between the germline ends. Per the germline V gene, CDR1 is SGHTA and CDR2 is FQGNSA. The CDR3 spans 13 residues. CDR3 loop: CASSLGQQETQYF. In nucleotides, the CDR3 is TGTGCCAGCAGCTTAGGGCAGCAAGAGACCCAGTACTTC.

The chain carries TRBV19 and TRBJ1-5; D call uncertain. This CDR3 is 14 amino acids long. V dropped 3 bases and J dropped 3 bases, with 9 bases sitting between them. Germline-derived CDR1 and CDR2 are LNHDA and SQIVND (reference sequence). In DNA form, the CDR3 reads TGTGCCAGTAGTATCCCACAGCTCAATCAGCCCCAGCATTTT. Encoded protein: CASSIPQLNQPQHF. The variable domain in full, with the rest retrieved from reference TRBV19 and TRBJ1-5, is DGGITQSPKYLFRKEGQNVTLSCEQNLNHDAMYWYRQDPGQGLRLIYYSQIVNDFQKGDIAEGYSVSREKKESFPLTVTSAQKNPTAFYLCASSIPQLNQPQHFGDGTRLSIL.

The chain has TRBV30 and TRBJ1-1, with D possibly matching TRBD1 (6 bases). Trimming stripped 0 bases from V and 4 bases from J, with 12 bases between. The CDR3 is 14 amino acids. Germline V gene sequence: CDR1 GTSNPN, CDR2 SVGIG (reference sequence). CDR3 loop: CAWSVPPRGTEAFF. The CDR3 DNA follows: TGTGCCTGGAGTGTACCCCCCAGGGGCACTGAAGCTTTCTTT.

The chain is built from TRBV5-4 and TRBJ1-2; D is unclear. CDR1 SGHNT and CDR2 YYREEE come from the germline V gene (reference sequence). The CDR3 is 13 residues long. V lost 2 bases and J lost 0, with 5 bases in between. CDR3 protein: CASSLEANYGYTF. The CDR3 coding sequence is TGTGCCAGCAGCTTAGAGGCTAACTATGGCTACACCTTC.

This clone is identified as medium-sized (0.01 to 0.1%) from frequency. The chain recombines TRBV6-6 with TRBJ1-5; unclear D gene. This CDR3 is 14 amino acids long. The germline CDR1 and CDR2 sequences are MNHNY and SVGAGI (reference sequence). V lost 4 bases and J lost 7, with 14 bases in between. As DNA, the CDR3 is TGTGCCAGCAGTTTGGGAGGTAAAAGGCAGCCCCAGCATTTT. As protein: CASSLGGKRQPQHF.